These T cell receptor beta chains were read from a single sample in a study of cytomegalovirus exposure and HLA in healthy donors. Some clones are missing from TCRdb's copy, which holds only in-frame ones; the method was immunoSEQ multiplex PCR. This sample carries some 110,000 clones, approximately 71% of them seen once, and the ten largest clones take roughly 2.5%. Source material: PBMCs. All receptors derive from a man in his forties in good health and CMV-seronegative. The CDR3 runs from the conserved cysteine through the conserved F or W. A D gene is named only where the DNA matches it firmly. Only part of the rows carry a size: once, few, many, or a class if the clone is expanded.

D,V,size,J,DNA,CDR3
TRBD1,TRBV5-1,NA,TRBJ1-1,TGCGCCAGCAGCTCTCGACAGGGGGTTACTGAAGCTTTCTTT,CASSSRQGVTEAFF
NA,TRBV9,NA,TRBJ1-5,TGTGCCAGCAGCTCGGGGGGGTATAGCAATCAGCCCCAGCATTTT,CASSSGGYSNQPQHF
TRBD1,TRBV5-1,NA,TRBJ2-2,TGCGCCAGCAGCCAGGGGGTTGTTCTAGAGGCCGGGGAGCTGTTTTTT,CASSQGVVLEAGELFF
NA,TRBV5-5,NA,TRBJ2-7,TGTGCCAGCAGCTTCCTCAGCTCCTACGAGCAGTACTTC,CASSFLSSYEQYF
NA,TRBV7-8,NA,TRBJ1-3,TGTGCCAGCAGCTTGGCTTCCCTAGCCGGAAACACCATATATTTT,CASSLASLAGNTIYF
TRBD1,TRBV5-1,NA,TRBJ1-2,TGCGCCAGCAGCTTGGCCTCCGGGACAGGGGCGGGCTACACCTTC,CASSLASGTGAGYTF
TRBD2,TRBV12-5,NA,TRBJ2-1,TGTGCTAGTGGTCCCAGGGCAGCGGGGGGGCAATACAATGAGCAGTTCTTC,CASGPRAAGGQYNEQFF
TRBD1,TRBV7-2,once,TRBJ1-2,TGTGCCAGCAGCCAGGACAGGGCTGGCTACACCTTC,CASSQDRAGYTF
TRBD2,TRBV5-1,NA,TRBJ2-1,TGCGCCAGCAGCTTGGACCGGCGGGGGGACAATGAGCAGTTCTTC,CASSLDRRGDNEQFF
TRBD1,TRBV5-6,NA,TRBJ1-4,TGTGCCAGCAGCTTGGGGGACAGGGATGAAAAACTGTTTTTT,CASSLGDRDEKLFF
TRBD2,TRBV18,NA,TRBJ2-5,TGTGCCAGCTCGCCACTAGCGCGAGAGACCCAGTACTTC,CASSPLARETQYF
NA,TRBV19,NA,TRBJ2-5,TGTGCCAGTAGTAATCAACAGGGCCCAGAGACCCAGTACTTC,CASSNQQGPETQYF
NA,TRBV29-1,NA,TRBJ2-3,TGCAGCGGGGGGGTATTGGCGGATACGCAGTATTTT,CSGGVLADTQYF
NA,TRBV7-2,NA,TRBJ2-2,TGTGCCAGCAGCTTAGAGGGGAGGCCCGGGGAGCTGTTTTTT,CASSLEGRPGELFF
NA,TRBV11-2,once,TRBJ2-5,TGTGCCAGCAGCTTAGCGGGGTTAGCAGCAGAGACCCAGTACTTC,CASSLAGLAAETQYF
TRBD1,TRBV7-9,NA,TRBJ2-7,TGTGCCAGCAGCTCCTCCCGGGACAGGGTCTACGAGCAGTACTTC,CASSSSRDRVYEQYF
NA,TRBV10-2,NA,TRBJ1-5,TGCGCCAGCAGTGAGATTGGACAGACCAATCAGCCCCAGCATTTT,CASSEIGQTNQPQHF
NA,TRBV9,few,TRBJ2-5,TGTGCCAGCAGCGTAGTAGCCTGGGGGCCGCAAGAGACCCAGTACTTC,CASSVVAWGPQETQYF
NA,TRBV19,NA,TRBJ2-6,TGTGCCAGTAGTTCCCCGGGTCGGGCTGGGGCCAACGTCCTGACTTTC,CASSSPGRAGANVLTF
TRBD1,TRBV29-1,NA,TRBJ1-6,TGCAGCGTTGCCGCGACAGGGAATTCACCCCTCCACTTT,CSVAATGNSPLHF
TRBD1,TRBV9,NA,TRBJ1-2,TGTGCCAGCAGCGCCCGAGGGACAGGGTCGGCTTTCTATGGCTACACCTTC,CASSARGTGSAFYGYTF
NA,TRBV7-9,NA,TRBJ2-7,TGTGCCAGCAGCCCCGGACGGAGGGCTTTCAACGAGCAGTACTTC,CASSPGRRAFNEQYF
NA,TRBV5-1,NA,TRBJ2-3,TGCGCCAGCACCCGGGACACAAGCACAGATACGCAGTATTTT,CASTRDTSTDTQYF
TRBD1,TRBV5-1,NA,TRBJ1-1,TGCGCCAGCAGCTTGGGGAGGGACAGGGGCCTTTCGAACACTGAAGCTTTCTTT,CASSLGRDRGLSNTEAFF
NA,TRBV19,NA,TRBJ1-5,TGTGCCAGTAGTACAACAGGGACTCAGCCCCAGCATTTT,CASSTTGTQPQHF
TRBD1,TRBV5-4,NA,TRBJ2-5,TGTGCCAGCAAGGGGGCAGGGGATGGGGAGACCCAGTACTTC,CASKGAGDGETQYF
NA,TRBV25-1,NA,TRBJ2-3,TGTGCCAGCAGTGAATTACTCGGGACAGATACGCAGTATTTT,CASSELLGTDTQYF
TRBD2,TRBV5-4,NA,TRBJ2-1,TGTGCCAGCAGATCCGGGACTAGCGCTTACAATGAGCAGTTCTTC,CASRSGTSAYNEQFF
TRBD2,TRBV5-6,NA,TRBJ2-3,TGTGCCAGCAGCAGAAGAGGGACTAGCGGCACAGATACGCAGTATTTT,CASSRRGTSGTDTQYF
TRBD1,TRBV15,once,TRBJ1-2,TGTGCCACCAGCAGAGATTGGGACAGGGGGTCTAACTATGGCTACACCTTC,CATSRDWDRGSNYGYTF
TRBD1,TRBV7-9,once,TRBJ2-1,TGTGCCAGCTCCCAGCGGACAGGGGTTCGCTACAATGAGCAGTTCTTC,CASSQRTGVRYNEQFF
NA,TRBV7-9,NA,TRBJ1-4,TGTGCCAGCAGGGGGGACACCTCAACTAATGAAAAACTGTTTTTT,CASRGDTSTNEKLFF
NA,TRBV5-1,NA,TRBJ1-6,TGCGCCAGCAGCTGGGCCTCGGGGGATTCACCCCTCCACTTT,CASSWASGDSPLHF
TRBD2,TRBV7-6,NA,TRBJ2-1,TGTGCCAGCAGCCCACTTTATACCGGGACTAGCGGAATAGGACATGAGCAGTTCTTC,CASSPLYTGTSGIGHEQFF